This T cell receptor beta chain stems from a study of CD8 T cells in Susac syndrome. V was shortened by 7 bases and J by 1 base, with 16 bases between the two germline ends. The CDR3 totals 15 residues. CDR1 SEHNR and CDR2 FQNEAQ come from the germline V gene (reference sequence). With random hexamers, about 0.45 to 1 ug RNA was reverse transcribed. The amplification used immunoSEQ multiplex PCR on TCR beta CDR3; it spanned 54 Vbeta and 13 Jbeta. TCRdb reprocessed the immunoSEQ multiplex PCR reads via MiXCR and lists one record per CDR3 protein. The sample holds 200,000 to 250,000 distinct CDR3 sequences, 95% seen once. From blood CD8+ and CD4+ T cells, TCR beta sequences were generated. CD8+ and CD4+ T cells were negatively isolated; TEMRA cells were FACS-enriched.

The sequence was collected from a human donor with multiple sclerosis. The source material was CD4+ T cells from PBMCs. The V gene is TRBV7-9, the J gene TRBJ1-1; TRBD1 might be the D (5 bases). The CDR3 is CASTEPGTQNTEAFF. The DNA for the CDR3 is TGTGCCAGCACCGAGCCCGGGACGCAGAACACTGAAGCTTTCTTT.